The rows below give T cell receptor beta chains drawn from one sample of a study of blood T cells in healthy people across ages. TCRdb reprocessed the 5' RACE reads with MiXCR, giving one entry per CDR3 protein. The sample lists 700,000 to 850,000 distinct CDR3 sequences, around 36% occurring once. Sequencing was performed on blood. Every receptor here comes from a man younger than 35 in good health. Both conserved end residues are part of each CDR3. The D gene is left open where the match is weak. Some rows mark clone size as missing; the rest say once, few, many or name a class of expanded clone.

>TRBJ2-1|.|TRBD2|TRBV9
TGTGCCAGCAGCGCCAGGACTAGTACAGTAAACAATGAGCAGTTCTTC
CASSARTSTVNNEQFF
>TRBJ2-2|.|.|TRBV4-3
TGCGCCAGCAGCCAAACAGGGTTGGACACCGGGGAGCTGTTTTTT
CASSQTGLDTGELFF
>TRBJ1-1|.|.|TRBV7-6
TGTGCCAGCAGCGCAGAAGCGCACACTGAAGCTTTCTTT
CASSAEAHTEAFF
>TRBJ1-5|few|.|TRBV6-2/TRBV6-3
TGTGCCAGCACCCCCGCGGGGGATCGCAATCAGCCCCAGCATTTT
CASTPAGDRNQPQHF
>TRBJ1-1|.|.|TRBV11-2
TGTGCCAGCAGCTCCCGGTGTGGTTGGGGTGACACTGAAGCTTTCTTT
CASSSRCGWGDTEAFF
>TRBJ1-2|few|.|TRBV9
TGTGCCAGCAGCGTAGCCCAGGGGAATGGCTATGACTACACCTTC
CASSVAQGNGYDYTF
>TRBJ1-1|.|.|TRBV12-5
TGTGCTAGTGGAATCACGGCAGAAATGGCGGACTTCGGTGAAGCTTTCTTT
CASGITAEMADFGEAFF
>TRBJ1-1|many|.|TRBV4-1
TGCGCCAGCAGCCAAGAAGGGAACAGGAACACTGAAGCTTTCTTT
CASSQEGNRNTEAFF
>TRBJ2-3|.|.|TRBV7-6
TGTGCCAGCAGCTTAGCCGGACGGGGGAAAGCAGATACGCAGTATTTT
CASSLAGRGKADTQYF
>TRBJ2-3|few|TRBD2|TRBV5-4
TGTGCCAGCCAGCTACTAGCGGGGGGCCAAACAGATACGCAGTATTTT
CASQLLAGGQTDTQYF
>TRBJ2-3|once|.|TRBV20-1
TGCAGTGCTACAACGGGACTCCTCACAGATACGCAGTATTTT
CSATTGLLTDTQYF
>TRBJ1-2|few|.|TRBV21-1
TGTGCCAGCAGCGAACCACAGGTTGGGAACTATGGCTACACCTTC
CASSEPQVGNYGYTF
>TRBJ1-5|.|.|TRBV27
TGTGCCAGCAGATCGAGGGACACTAGCAATCAGCCCCAGCATTTT
CASRSRDTSNQPQHF
>TRBJ2-1|few|.|TRBV5-1
TGCGCCAGCAGCCATTTGCTATCTAACAATGAGCAGTTCTTC
CASSHLLSNNEQFF
>TRBJ2-7|.|.|TRBV18
TGTGCCAGCTCACCACGGGATGGACTTTCCTACAATGAGCAGTACTTC
CASSPRDGLSYNEQYF
>TRBJ1-1|few|TRBD1|TRBV7-3
TGTGCCAGCCGGGACAGCCCATTGCTGAACACTGAAGCTTTCTTT
CASRDSPLLNTEAFF
>TRBJ1-4|.|TRBD1|TRBV20-1
TGCAGTGCCCCAGCGCCCGGGACAGTTAATGAAAAACTGTTTTTT
CSAPAPGTVNEKLFF
>TRBJ1-1|once|TRBD1|TRBV3-1
TGTGCCAGCAGAGACAGGGGAAGAGGGACTGAAGCTTTCTTT
CASRDRGRGTEAFF
>TRBJ2-7|few|.|TRBV12-3/TRBV12-4
TGTGCCAGCAGCCGCGGGACCGCTACGGGGAATGAGCAGTACTTC
CASSRGTATGNEQYF
>TRBJ2-7|few|.|TRBV6-2/TRBV6-3
TGTGCCAGCAGAACCCCCCTGAACGAGCAGTACTTC
CASRTPLNEQYF
>TRBJ2-2|.|.|TRBV10-3
TGTGCCATCAGTGACAGCAGGGGGGGGACCGGGGAGCTGTTTTTT
CAISDSRGGTGELFF
>TRBJ2-3|.|TRBD2|TRBV29-1
TGCAGCGCTGAACGCAACCGGGGGGGCACAGATACGCAGTATTTT
CSAERNRGGTDTQYF
>TRBJ2-1|few|.|TRBV25-1
TGTGCCAGCAGTTCCTTTTCATACAATGAGCAGTTCTTC
CASSSFSYNEQFF
>TRBJ1-2|.|.|TRBV5-1
TGCGCCAGCAGCGTGGTGGACCCCAGGGATGGCTACACCTTC
CASSVVDPRDGYTF
>TRBJ2-1|.|TRBD1|TRBV6-6
TGTGCCAGCACCAAGGGACAGGGTAACTACAATGAGCAGTTCTTC
CASTKGQGNYNEQFF
>TRBJ2-2|.|TRBD2|TRBV7-3
TGTGCCAGCAGCTCCGGGGGGACGAACACCGGGGAGCTGTTTTTT
CASSSGGTNTGELFF
>TRBJ1-1|.|TRBD1|TRBV6-2/TRBV6-3
TGTGCCAGCAGTTTCTGGACAGGGGCGGACACTGAAGCTTTCTTT
CASSFWTGADTEAFF
>TRBJ2-5|.|.|TRBV7-2
TGTGCCAGCAGCCCAACCGGGAGACAAGAGACCCAGTACTTC
CASSPTGRQETQYF
>TRBJ1-2|many|.|TRBV9
TGTGCCAGCAGCCCTTATGGCTACACCTTC
CASSPYGYTF
>TRBJ2-5|few|.|TRBV6-6
TGTGCCAGCAGTTACTCGACTCAGGGTACCGGGGAGACCCAGTACTTC
CASSYSTQGTGETQYF
>TRBJ1-1|few|.|TRBV7-6
TGTGCCAGCAGCTTATCGATGGACGAAGCTTTCTTT
CASSLSMDEAFF
>TRBJ2-3|few|TRBD1|TRBV5-6
TGTGCCAGCAGCGGCGGGCCGGGACAGTACAGGGTTACGCAGTATTTT
CASSGGPGQYRVTQYF
>TRBJ2-5|.|.|TRBV4-3
TGCGCCAGCAGCCAAGGACGAGCTCCCCCAGCACATGAGCAGTACTTC
CASSQGRAPPAHEQYF
>TRBJ2-5|.|.|TRBV10-3
TGTGCCATCAGGGGGGCGACAGGAGAAAAAGAGACCCAGTACTTC
CAIRGATGEKETQYF